This TCR beta chain originates from a study of identical twins. This clonotype was observed a few times. With 3 bases removed from V and 1 base from J, the gap between germline ends came to 6 bases. The CDR3 is 14 amino acids. The germline V gene has CDR1 SGHAT and CDR2 FQNNGV. Using its own MiXCR run on the 5' RACE reads, TCRdb lists one record per CDR3 protein. Found here are 200,000 to 250,000 distinct CDR3 sequences, roughly a tenth of them singletons; the top ten hold about a tenth. The TCR originated in a man aged 50-60 years in good health. The material sequenced was memory T cells sorted from blood. The chain recombines TRBV11-2 with TRBJ2-2; D call uncertain. In DNA form, the CDR3 reads TGTGCCAGCAGCTTGCCGGTGAACACCGGGGAGCTGTTTTTT. Its protein product is CASSLPVNTGELFF. Full variable domain (remainder filled in from reference TRBV11-2 and TRBJ2-2): EAGVAQSPRYKIIEKRQSVAFWCNPISGHATLYWYQQILGQGPKLLIQFQNNGVVDDSQLPKDRFSAERLKGVDSTLKIQPAKLEDSAVYLCASSLPVNTGELFFGEGSRLTVL.